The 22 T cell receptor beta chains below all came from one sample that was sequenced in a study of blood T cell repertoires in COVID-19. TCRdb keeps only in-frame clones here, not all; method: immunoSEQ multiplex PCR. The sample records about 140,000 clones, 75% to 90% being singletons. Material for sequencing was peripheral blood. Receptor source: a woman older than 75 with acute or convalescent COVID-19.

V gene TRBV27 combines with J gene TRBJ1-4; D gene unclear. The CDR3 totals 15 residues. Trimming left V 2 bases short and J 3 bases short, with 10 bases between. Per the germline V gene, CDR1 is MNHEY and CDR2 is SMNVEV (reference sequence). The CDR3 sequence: CASSLGLNPNEKLFF. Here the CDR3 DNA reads TGTGCCAGCAGTTTAGGGCTGAATCCTAATGAAAAACTGTTTTTT.

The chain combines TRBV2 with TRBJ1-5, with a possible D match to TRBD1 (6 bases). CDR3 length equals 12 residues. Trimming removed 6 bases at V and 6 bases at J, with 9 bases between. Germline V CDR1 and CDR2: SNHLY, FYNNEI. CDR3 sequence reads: CASRGQIQPQHF. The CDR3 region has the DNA TGTGCCAGCAGAGGACAGATTCAGCCCCAGCATTTT. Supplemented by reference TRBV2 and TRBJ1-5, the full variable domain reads EPEVTQTPSHQVTQMGQEVILRCVPISNHLYFYWYRQILGQKVEFLVSFYNNEISEKSEIFDDQFSVERPDGSNFTLKIRSTKLEDSAMYFCASRGQIQPQHFGDGTRLSIL.

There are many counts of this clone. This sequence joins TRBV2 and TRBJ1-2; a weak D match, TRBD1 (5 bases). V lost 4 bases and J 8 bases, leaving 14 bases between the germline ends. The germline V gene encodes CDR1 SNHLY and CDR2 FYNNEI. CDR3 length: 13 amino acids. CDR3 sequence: CASSGTKTRGYTF. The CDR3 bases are TGTGCCAGCAGTGGGACAAAGACTAGGGGCTACACCTTC.

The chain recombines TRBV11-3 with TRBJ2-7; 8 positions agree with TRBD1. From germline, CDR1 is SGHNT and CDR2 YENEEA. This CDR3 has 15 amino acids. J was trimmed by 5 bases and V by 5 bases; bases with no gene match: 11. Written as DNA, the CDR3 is TGTGCCAGCAGCCCCCGGACAGGGTTAATTAACGAGCAGTACTTC. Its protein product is CASSPRTGLINEQYF.

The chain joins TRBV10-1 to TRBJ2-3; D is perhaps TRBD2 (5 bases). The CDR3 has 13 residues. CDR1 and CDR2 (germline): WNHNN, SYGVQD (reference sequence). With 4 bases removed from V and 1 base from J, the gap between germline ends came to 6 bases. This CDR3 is CASSVGGTDTQYF. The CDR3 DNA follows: TGCGCCAGCAGTGTCGGGGGCACAGATACGCAGTATTTT.

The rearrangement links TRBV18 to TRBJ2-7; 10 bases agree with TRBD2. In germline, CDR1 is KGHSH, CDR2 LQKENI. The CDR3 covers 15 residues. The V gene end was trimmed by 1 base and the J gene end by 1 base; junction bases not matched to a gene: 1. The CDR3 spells CASSPLAGGSYEQYF. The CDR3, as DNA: TGTGCCAGCTCACCACTAGCGGGAGGATCCTACGAGCAGTACTTC.

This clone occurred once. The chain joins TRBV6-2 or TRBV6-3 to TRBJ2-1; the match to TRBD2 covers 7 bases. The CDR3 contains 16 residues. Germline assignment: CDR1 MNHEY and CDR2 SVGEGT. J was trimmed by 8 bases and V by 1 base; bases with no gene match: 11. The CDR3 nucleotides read TGTGCCAGCAGTTACTGGGGACTAAGCAGATTGGATGAGCAGTTCTTC. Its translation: CASSYWGLSRLDEQFF.

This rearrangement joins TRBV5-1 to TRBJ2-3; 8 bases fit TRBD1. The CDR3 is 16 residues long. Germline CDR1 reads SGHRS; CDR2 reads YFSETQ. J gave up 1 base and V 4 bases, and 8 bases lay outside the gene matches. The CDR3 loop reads CASSPQGALGTDTQYF. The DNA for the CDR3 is TGCGCCAGCAGCCCCCAGGGGGCTCTTGGCACAGATACGCAGTATTTT.

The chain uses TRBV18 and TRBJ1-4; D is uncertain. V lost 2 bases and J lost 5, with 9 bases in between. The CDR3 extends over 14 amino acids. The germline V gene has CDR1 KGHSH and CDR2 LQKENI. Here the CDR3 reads CASSPTGGNEKLFF. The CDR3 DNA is TGTGCCAGCTCACCAACGGGAGGGAATGAAAAACTGTTTTTT. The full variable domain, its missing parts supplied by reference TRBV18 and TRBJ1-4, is NAGVMQNPRHLVRRRGQEARLRCSPMKGHSHVYWYRQLPEEGLKFMVYLQKENIIDESGMPKERFSAEFPKEGPSILRIQQVVRGDSAAYFCASSPTGGNEKLFFGSGTQLSVL.

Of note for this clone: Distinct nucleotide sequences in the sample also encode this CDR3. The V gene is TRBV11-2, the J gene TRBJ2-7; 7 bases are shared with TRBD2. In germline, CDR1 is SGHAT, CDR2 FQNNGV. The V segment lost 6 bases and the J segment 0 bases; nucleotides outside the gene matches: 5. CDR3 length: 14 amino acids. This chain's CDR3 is CASSRGGSSYEQYF. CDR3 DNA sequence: TGTGCCAGCAGTCGGGGAGGGAGCTCCTACGAGCAGTACTTC.

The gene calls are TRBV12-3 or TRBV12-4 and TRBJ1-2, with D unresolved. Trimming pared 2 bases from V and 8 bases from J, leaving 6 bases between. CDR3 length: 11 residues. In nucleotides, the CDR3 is TGTGCCAGCAGTTTACTGGAGGGCTACACCTTC. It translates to CASSLLEGYTF.

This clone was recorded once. CDR3: CASSFQPGGEQYF. In DNA, the CDR3 is TGTGCCAGCAGCTTTCAACCGGGGGGCGAGCAGTACTTC. The chain uses TRBV27 and TRBJ2-7; 7 nucleotides agree with TRBD2. The J segment lost 6 bases and the V segment lost 6 bases, leaving 8 bases of the junction unmatched. In germline, CDR1 is MNHEY, CDR2 SMNVEV (reference sequence). The CDR3 sequence is 13 residues long.

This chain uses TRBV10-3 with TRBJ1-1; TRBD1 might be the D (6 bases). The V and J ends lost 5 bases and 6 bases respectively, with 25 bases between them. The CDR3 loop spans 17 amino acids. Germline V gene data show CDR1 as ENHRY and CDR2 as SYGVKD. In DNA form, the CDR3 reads TGTGCCATCAGTCCGAGGAAGGGATGGGGACAACCCGCTGAAGCTTTCTTT. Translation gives CAISPRKGWGQPAEAFF.

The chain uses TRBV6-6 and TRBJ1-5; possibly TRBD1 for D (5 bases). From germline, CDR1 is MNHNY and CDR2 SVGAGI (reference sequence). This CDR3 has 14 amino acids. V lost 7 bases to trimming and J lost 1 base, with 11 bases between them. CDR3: CASKGKTSNQPQHF. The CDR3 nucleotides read TGTGCCAGCAAGGGGAAGACAAGCAATCAGCCCCAGCATTTT.

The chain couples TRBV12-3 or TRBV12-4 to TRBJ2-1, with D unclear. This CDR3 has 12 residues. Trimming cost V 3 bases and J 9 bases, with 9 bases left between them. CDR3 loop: CASSFSVVEQFF. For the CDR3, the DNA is TGTGCCAGCAGTTTCAGTGTGGTTGAGCAGTTCTTC.

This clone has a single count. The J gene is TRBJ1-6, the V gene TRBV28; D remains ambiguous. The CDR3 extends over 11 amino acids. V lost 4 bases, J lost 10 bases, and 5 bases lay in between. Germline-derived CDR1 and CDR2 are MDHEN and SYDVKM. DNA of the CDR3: TGTGCCAGCAGTTACGGGTCACCCCTCCACTTT. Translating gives CASSYGSPLHF.

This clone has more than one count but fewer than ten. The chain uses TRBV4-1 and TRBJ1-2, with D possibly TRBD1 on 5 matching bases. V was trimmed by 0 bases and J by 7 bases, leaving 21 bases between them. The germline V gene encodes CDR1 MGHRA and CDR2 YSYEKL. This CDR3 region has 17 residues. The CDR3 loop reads CASSQEWRGGTLGGYTF. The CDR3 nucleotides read TGCGCCAGCAGCCAAGAATGGAGGGGTGGGACGTTGGGTGGCTACACCTTC.

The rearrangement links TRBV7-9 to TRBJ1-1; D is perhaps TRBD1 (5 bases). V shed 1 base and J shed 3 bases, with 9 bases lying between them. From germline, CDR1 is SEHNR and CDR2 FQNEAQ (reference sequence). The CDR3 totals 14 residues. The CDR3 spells CASSLDGHYTEAFF. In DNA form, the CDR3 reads TGTGCCAGCAGCTTAGATGGACACTACACTGAAGCTTTCTTT.

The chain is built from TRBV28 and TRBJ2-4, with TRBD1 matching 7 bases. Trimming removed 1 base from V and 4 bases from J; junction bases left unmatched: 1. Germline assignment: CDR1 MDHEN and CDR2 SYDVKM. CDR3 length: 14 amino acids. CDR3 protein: CASSLLQGKNIQYF. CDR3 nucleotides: TGTGCCAGCAGTTTATTACAGGGGAAAAACATTCAGTACTTC. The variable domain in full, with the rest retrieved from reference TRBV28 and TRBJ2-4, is DVKVTQSSRYLVKRTGEKVFLECVQDMDHENMFWYRQDPGLGLRLIYFSYDVKMKEKGDIPEGYSVSREKKERFSLILESASTNQTSMYLCASSLLQGKNIQYFGAGTRLSVL.

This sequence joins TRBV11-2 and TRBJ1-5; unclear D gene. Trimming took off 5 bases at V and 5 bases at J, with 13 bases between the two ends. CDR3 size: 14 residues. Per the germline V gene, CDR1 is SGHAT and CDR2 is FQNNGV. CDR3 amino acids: CASSPRTGDQPQHF. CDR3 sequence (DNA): TGTGCCAGCAGCCCACGGACCGGGGATCAGCCCCAGCATTTT.

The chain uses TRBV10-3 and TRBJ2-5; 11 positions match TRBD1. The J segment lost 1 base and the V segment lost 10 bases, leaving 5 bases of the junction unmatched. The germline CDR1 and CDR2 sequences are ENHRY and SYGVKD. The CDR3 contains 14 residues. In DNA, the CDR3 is TGTGCCACCGCCGGGACAGGGGGCCAAGAGACCCAGTACTTC. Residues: CATAGTGGQETQYF.

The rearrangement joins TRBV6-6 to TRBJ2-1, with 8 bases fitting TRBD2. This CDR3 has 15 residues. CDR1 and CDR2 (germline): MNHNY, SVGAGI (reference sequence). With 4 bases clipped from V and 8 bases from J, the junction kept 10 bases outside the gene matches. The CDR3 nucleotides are TGTGCCAGCAGTTCCGGGACTAGGGACACCCATGAGCAGTTCTTC. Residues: CASSSGTRDTHEQFF.